This TCR beta chain was documented in a study of T cell repertoires in aging, cancer and after chemotherapy. Study-wide context: Donors were grouped into six age bands spanning 30 or younger through 70 or older. Healthy donor repertoires were recorded over several months to years and showed clear clonal overlap.

The template was genomic DNA from peripheral blood, not RNA. Worth noting for this clonotype: Antigen specificity is unknown.

V dropped 3 bases and J dropped 3; count of bases not matched to a gene: 1. Per germline, CDR1 KGHSH and CDR2 LQKENI. The CDR3 spans 13 residues. A mixed TRB-A/B primer pool amplified rearranged TRB by multiplex touch-down PCR. Via MiXCR, TCRdb re-called the multiplex PCR reads, giving one row per CDR3 protein. The data hold around 15,000 distinct CDR3 sequences, with 45% to 55% observed a single time. Whole-study findings and limits: Healthy donors lost TCR diversity with age mainly through richness, cancer patients through richness and evenness. In each cancer cohort, median generation probability increased across chemotherapy, suggesting thymic output rebounded.

This clonotype was obtained from a human donor in good health. V and J are TRBV18 and TRBJ2-7, with TRBD1 identical over 8 bases. Material for sequencing was blood. CDR3 protein: CASSPTGVYEQYF. CDR3 DNA sequence: TGTGCCAGCTCACCGACAGGGGTCTACGAGCAGTACTTC.